This T cell receptor (beta chain) comes out of a study of cytomegalovirus exposure and HLA in healthy donors. PCR primers comprised 60 Vbeta and 13 Jbeta primers. Sequenced by immunoSEQ multiplex PCR; TCRdb stores in-frame clones only, minus some. The sample lists around 180,000 clones; nearly 80% were seen once. Per germline, CDR1 SGHDT and CDR2 YYEEEE. The CDR3 length is 16 residues. Losses at the gene ends were 4 bases for V and 3 bases for J; bases not matched to a gene: 12. This clone was found a few times. Antigen unknown. Despite likely unrecorded immune exposures, the donors were nominally healthy at the time of sampling. Study-level points and caveats: For most subjects, TCR beta sequences were reported to predict HLA-A and HLA-B alleles with accuracy. A further, later analysis showed that HLA-associated TCR beta chains (compared with equally common others) were more clonally expanded. Most CMV-associated TCR beta chains appeared HLA-restricted in a later analysis.

The V call is TRBV5-6, the J call TRBJ2-7; 8 bases align to TRBD1. This receptor was taken from a woman between 25 and 40 years old in good health and CMV-seropositive. What was sequenced was PBMCs. CDR3 sequence (DNA): TGTGCCAGCAGCCTAGACCCAGGGGGCTCTCTCTACGAGCAGTACTTC. Residues: CASSLDPGGSLYEQYF.